This TCR beta chain was recovered during a study of cytotoxic CD8 clonotypes in ibrutinib-treated CLL. Regarding the study as a whole: Rising at ibrutinib response, clonality subsequently fell back toward baseline at progression.

TCR beta libraries used 1.5 to 2 micrograms of DNA from cryopreserved PBMCs. Assay: immunoSEQ multiplex PCR; the TCRdb copy retains only in-frame clones and omits some. Here the sample spans 200,000 or so clones, approximately 79% being singletons. Turning to this clone: Its antigen is as yet unknown.

Per the germline V gene, CDR1 is LGHNA and CDR2 is YNFKEQ. This CDR3 has 17 residues. The V end lost 0 bases, the J end lost 4 bases, and 13 bases lay between the germline ends. The sample here was PBMCs, taken after 12 months of ibrutinib treatment. The clonotype originates from a human donor with chronic lymphocytic leukemia. The rearrangement links TRBV4-2 to TRBJ1-6; possible D gene TRBD1, 5 bases. The CDR3 coding sequence is TGTGCCAGCAGCCAAGATATCGGGGGGGGATATAATTCACCCCTCCACTTT. This encodes CASSQDIGGGYNSPLHF.